The present T cell receptor (beta chain) was sequenced within a study of vaccination effects on CD4 cells after COVID-19. The table came from immunoSEQ multiplex PCR; TCRdb's copy has only in-frame clones and leaves some out. The repertoire holds approximately 74,000 clones, with about 73% as singletons. Following culture for under 12 days, CD4+ T cells were isolated. The vaccine given was either BNT162b2 or mRNA-1273, in two doses. The CDR3 extends over 16 amino acids. The junction had 7 bases not matched to a gene; V was cut back by 3 bases and J by 6 bases. The germline CDR1 and CDR2 sequences are KGHDR and SFDVKD. About this clone: Its antigen remains unidentified.

V usage is TRBV24-1 and J usage is TRBJ2-1; 10 nucleotides match TRBD2. The sequence was collected from a human donor who received a COVID-19 vaccine. Sequenced material: CD4+ T cells from PBMCs cultured without peptide, taken after COVID-19 vaccination. The CDR3: CATSDRSGGAFNEQFF. As DNA, the CDR3 is TGTGCCACCAGTGATCGGAGCGGGGGGGCCTTCAATGAGCAGTTCTTC.